This T cell receptor beta chain was identified during a study of PD-1 blockade in classical Hodgkin lymphoma. V dropped 6 bases and J dropped 0 bases, with 12 bases sitting between them. This CDR3 has 14 amino acids. From germline, CDR1 is MNHEY and CDR2 SVGAGI. Time point indicated: cycle 4 day 1 (C4D1), after more than five weeks of nivolumab. Every patient relapsed after autologous stem cell transplantation, and brentuximab vedotin exposure varied. Investigators isolated CD4+ T cells from thawed PBMCs through magnetic negative selection. Profiling relied on immunoSEQ multiplex PCR, and the TCRdb table lists in-frame clones only, not all of them. The sample comprises some 30,000 clones, 84% of which are singletons, and approximately 0.81% rests with the top ten.

The sequence was obtained from a human donor with classical Hodgkin lymphoma. This chain uses TRBV6-5 with TRBJ2-7; D is unclear. The sample consisted of CD4+ T cells from blood, taken before the fourth cycle of nivolumab. The CDR3, as DNA: TGTGCCAGCAGGGAAACGAGAAGCTCCTACGAGCAGTACTTC. Its translation: CASRETRSSYEQYF.